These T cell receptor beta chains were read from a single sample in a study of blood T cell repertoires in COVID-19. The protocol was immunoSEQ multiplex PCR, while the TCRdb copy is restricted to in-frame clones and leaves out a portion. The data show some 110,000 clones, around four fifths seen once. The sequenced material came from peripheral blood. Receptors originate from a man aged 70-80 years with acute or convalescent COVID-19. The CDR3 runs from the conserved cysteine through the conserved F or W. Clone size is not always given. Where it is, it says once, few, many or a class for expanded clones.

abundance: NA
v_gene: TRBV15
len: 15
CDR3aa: CATSRDQASGNTIYF

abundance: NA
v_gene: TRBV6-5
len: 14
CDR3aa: CASSYSNRWGGYTF

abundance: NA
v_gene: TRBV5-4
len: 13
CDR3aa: CASSSGTAYEQYF

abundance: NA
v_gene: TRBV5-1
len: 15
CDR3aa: CASRSRVQNTDTQYF

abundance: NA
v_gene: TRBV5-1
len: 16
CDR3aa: CASSLGTSSSNQPQHF

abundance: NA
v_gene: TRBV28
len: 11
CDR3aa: CASSGGNEQYF

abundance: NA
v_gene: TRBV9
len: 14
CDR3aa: CASSVAQGNYGYTF

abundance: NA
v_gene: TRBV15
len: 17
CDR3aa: CATSRDSPYYSGNTIYF

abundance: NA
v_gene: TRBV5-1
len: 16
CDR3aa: CASSLVSGAGPNQQFF

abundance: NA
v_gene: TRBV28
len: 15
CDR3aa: CASSLPGPSVRKLFF

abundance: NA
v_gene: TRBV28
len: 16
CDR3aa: CASSAPAGISSYEQYF

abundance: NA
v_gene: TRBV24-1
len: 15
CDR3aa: CATSDLWTGFGGYTF

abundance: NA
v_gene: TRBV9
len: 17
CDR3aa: CASSVGGGGYGANVLTF

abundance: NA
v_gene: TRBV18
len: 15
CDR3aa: CASSPRAGGEDTQYF

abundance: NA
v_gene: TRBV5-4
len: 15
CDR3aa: CASRLGFSREETQYF

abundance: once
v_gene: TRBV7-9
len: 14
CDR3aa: CASSPTGGSSPLHF

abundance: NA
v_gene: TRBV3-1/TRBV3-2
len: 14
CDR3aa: CASSPSGEGTEAFF

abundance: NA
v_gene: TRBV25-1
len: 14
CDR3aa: CASSEGRSNQPQHF

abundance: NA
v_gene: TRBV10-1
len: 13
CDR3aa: CASSGLGTGELFF

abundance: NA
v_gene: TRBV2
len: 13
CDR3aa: CASTPGTGQKLFF

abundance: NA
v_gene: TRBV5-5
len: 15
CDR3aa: CASSLGFEGGRELFF

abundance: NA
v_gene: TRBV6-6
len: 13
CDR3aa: CASSLGGQDGYTF

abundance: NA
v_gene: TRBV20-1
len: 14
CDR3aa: CSASTPSRADTQYF

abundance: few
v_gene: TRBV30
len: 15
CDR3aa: CAWSQTGTGNEKLFF

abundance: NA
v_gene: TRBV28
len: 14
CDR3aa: CASRSGWGGIEAFF

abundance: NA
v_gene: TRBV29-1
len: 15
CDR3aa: CSVEEEGRTTYEQYF

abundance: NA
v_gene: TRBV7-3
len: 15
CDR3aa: CASSLRRGNYNEQFF

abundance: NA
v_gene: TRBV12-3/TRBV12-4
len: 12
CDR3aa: CASSLSDQPQHF

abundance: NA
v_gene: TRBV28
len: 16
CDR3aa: CASSLLSLGGGAGYTF

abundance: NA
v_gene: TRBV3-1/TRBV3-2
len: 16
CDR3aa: CASSPRVSDSGNTIYF

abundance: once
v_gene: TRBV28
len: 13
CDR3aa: CASSRREPYEQYF

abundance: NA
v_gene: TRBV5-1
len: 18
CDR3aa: CASQPGDSIHANTGELFF

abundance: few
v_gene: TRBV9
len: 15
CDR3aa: CASSESIRTSSEQYF

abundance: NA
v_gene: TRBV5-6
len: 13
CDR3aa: CASSLRHTDVLTF

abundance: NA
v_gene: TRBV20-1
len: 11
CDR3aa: CSAPGAGELFF

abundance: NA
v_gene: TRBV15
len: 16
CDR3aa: CATSTPREGGSEKLFF

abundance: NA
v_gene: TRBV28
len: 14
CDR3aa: CASTVGTGVYGYTF

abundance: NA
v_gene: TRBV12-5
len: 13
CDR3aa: CASGFDRGNIQYF

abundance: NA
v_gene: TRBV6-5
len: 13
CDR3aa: CASIRPGGTEAFF

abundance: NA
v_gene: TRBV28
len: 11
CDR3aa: CAASSSYGYTF

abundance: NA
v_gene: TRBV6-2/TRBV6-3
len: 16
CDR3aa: CASSYSSPSGSNEQYF

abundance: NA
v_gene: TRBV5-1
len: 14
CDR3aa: CASSSGTDTGELFF

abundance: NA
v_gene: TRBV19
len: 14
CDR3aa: CASIDRGRDTEAFF

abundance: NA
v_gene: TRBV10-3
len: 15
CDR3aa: CAISESPTGEAEQYF

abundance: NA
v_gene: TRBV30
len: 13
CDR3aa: CAWSRQLETEAFF